The table lists the clone carrying this T cell receptor (beta chain) with a few counts. Its cognate antigen is unknown. Patients with alopecia areata provided lesional scalp punch biopsies as well as peripheral blood. Sorting of PBMCs yielded the CD4+ and CD8+ T cells. Reverse transcribed after extraction, RNA yielded cDNA as the sequencing template. Assay: immunoSEQ multiplex PCR; the TCRdb copy retains only in-frame clones and omits some. This sample has some 95,000 clones, with around 44% found just once. CDR3 size: 14 residues. CDR1 is SQVTM and CDR2 is ANQGSEA in the germline V gene. The junction had 9 bases not matched to a gene; V was cut back by 7 bases and J by 8 bases. The data stem from a study of CD8+ T cells in alopecia areata. About the research overall: Treatment comprised oral tofacitinib, 5 to 10 mg twice daily, in treated patients. Study-level results: Possibly because of HLA-related factors, TCR sharing was less clear across patients than in mice.

V gene TRBV29-1 combines with J gene TRBJ2-4; 12 nucleotides align to TRBD1. This receptor was taken from a human donor with alopecia areata. What was sequenced was CD4+ T cells sorted from blood. The CDR3 region is CSASGTGGEDIQYF. The CDR3 DNA sequence: TGCAGCGCATCCGGGACAGGGGGCGAAGACATTCAGTACTTC.